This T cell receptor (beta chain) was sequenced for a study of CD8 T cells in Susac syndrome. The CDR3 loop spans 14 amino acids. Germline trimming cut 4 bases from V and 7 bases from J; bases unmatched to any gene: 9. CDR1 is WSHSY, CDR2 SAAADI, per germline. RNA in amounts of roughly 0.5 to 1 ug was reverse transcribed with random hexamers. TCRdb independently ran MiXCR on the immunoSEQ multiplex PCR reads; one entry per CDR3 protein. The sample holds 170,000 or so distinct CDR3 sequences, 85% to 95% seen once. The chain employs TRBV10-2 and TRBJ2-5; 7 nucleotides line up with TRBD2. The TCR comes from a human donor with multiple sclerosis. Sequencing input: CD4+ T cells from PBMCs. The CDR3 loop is CASSAGTGEGTQYF. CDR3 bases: TGCGCCAGCAGTGCCGGGACTGGGGAGGGGACCCAGTACTTC.